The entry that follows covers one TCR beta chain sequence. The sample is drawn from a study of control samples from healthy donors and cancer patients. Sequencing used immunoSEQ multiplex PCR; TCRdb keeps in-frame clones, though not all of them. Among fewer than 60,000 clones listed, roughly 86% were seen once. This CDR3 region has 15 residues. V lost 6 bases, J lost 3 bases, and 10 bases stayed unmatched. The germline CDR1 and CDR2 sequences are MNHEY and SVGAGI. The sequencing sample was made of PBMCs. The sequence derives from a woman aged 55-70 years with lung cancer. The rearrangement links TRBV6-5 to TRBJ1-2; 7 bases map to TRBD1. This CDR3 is CASRRETGTDYGYTF. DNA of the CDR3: TGTGCCAGCAGGAGGGAGACAGGGACTGACTATGGCTACACCTTC.